These 9 T cell receptor beta chains share one sample of origin, sequenced in a study of early T cells in non-severe SARS-CoV-2 infection. TCRdb re-analysed the 5' RACE reads in MiXCR, keeping a single row per CDR3 protein. The sample includes about 70,000 distinct CDR3 sequences, 10% to 12% seen only once; the top ten take about 4.5%. Input material: whole blood. Receptors originate from an adult who was a healthcare worker with PCR-confirmed SARS-CoV-2 infection or an uninfected control (not recorded which).

This clonotype was counted at least ten times. The chain combines TRBV6-1 with TRBJ2-3; D possibly corresponds to TRBD2 (6 bases). With 6 bases removed from V and 5 bases from J, the gap between germline ends came to 15 bases. Germline CDR1 reads MNHNS; CDR2 reads SASEGT. CDR3 length equals 14 residues. The CDR3 DNA reads TGTGCCAGCAGGAGGGACTGGAACAAAGATACGCAGTATTTT. Its translation: CASRRDWNKDTQYF.

V is TRBV2 and J is TRBJ2-7, with TRBD2 identical over 10 bases. The CDR3 has 14 residues. The ends lost 6 bases at V and 5 bases at J; junction bases unmatched: 7. CDR1 is SNHLY and CDR2 is FYNNEI in the germline V gene. Here the CDR3 reads CASRGLASVNEQYF. DNA of the CDR3: TGTGCCAGCAGGGGACTAGCGAGTGTGAACGAGCAGTACTTC.

This clonotype was recorded many times. This chain links TRBV29-1 with TRBJ2-1; no reliable D call. The germline V gene has CDR1 SQVTM and CDR2 ANQGSEA. Trimming took 0 bases from V and 1 from J, leaving 7 bases between them. This CDR3 is 14 amino acids long. The CDR3 coding sequence is TGCAGCGTTGAAGACAGAGCGTCCTACAATGAGCAGTTCTTC. Protein: CSVEDRASYNEQFF.

V is TRBV10-3 and J is TRBJ2-5; D gene ambiguous. The V gene lost 2 bases and the J gene lost 5 bases, with 6 bases spanning the gap. Germline V CDR1 and CDR2: ENHRY, SYGVKD. The CDR3 extends over 12 amino acids. CDR3 in DNA: TGTGCCATCAGTGAGCCAAGGGAGACCCAGTACTTC. Amino acid sequence: CAISEPRETQYF.

This clonotype was counted ten times or more. This chain uses TRBV5-1 with TRBJ2-6; D is unclear. The CDR3 covers 18 residues. CDR1 is SGHRS, CDR2 YFSETQ, per germline. Trimming pared 0 bases from V and 0 bases from J, leaving 13 bases between. The CDR3: CASSLVEPPSSGANVLTF. In DNA, the CDR3 is TGCGCCAGCAGCTTGGTGGAACCCCCCTCCTCTGGGGCCAACGTCCTGACTTTC.

This clonotype was detected many times. The chain links TRBV7-8 to TRBJ2-7; D perhaps matches TRBD2 (6 bases). V was shortened by 4 bases and J by 5 bases, with 9 bases between the two germline ends. CDR1 and CDR2 from the germline V gene are SGHVS and FQNEAQ. This CDR3 contains 12 residues. The CDR3 region is CASSWEADEQYF. The CDR3 coding sequence is TGTGCCAGCAGCTGGGAGGCCGACGAGCAGTACTTC.

The chain is built from TRBV7-6 and TRBJ2-7; D unresolved. Germline values: CDR1 SGHVS, CDR2 FNYEAQ. V was cut by 4 bases and J by 2 bases, with 15 bases left in between. The CDR3 is made up of 15 amino acids. CDR3 coding DNA: TGTGCCAGCAGCTCCCTAGAGAGGAACACCTACGAGCAGTACTTC. Its translation: CASSSLERNTYEQYF.

There are many counts of this clonotype. CDR3 bases: TGCGCCAGCAGCTTGGTCGTGACAGGGGGCGTCGGTGAAAAACTGTTTTTT. Its translation is CASSLVVTGGVGEKLFF. The gene calls are TRBV5-1 and TRBJ1-4; 10 positions agree with TRBD1. Germline trimming cut 0 bases from V and 7 bases from J; bases unmatched to any gene: 9. Germline lookup yields CDR1 SGHRS and CDR2 YFSETQ. The length of the CDR3 is 17 residues.

V and J are TRBV27 and TRBJ1-2; D ambiguous. This CDR3 is built from 13 residues. The V gene's germline CDR1 is MNHEY and CDR2 SMNVEV (reference sequence). Trimming removed 5 bases at V and 1 base at J, with 8 bases between. The CDR3 DNA follows: TGTGCCAGCAGTCCCAGGCGTAACTATGGCTACACCTTC. Translating it yields CASSPRRNYGYTF.